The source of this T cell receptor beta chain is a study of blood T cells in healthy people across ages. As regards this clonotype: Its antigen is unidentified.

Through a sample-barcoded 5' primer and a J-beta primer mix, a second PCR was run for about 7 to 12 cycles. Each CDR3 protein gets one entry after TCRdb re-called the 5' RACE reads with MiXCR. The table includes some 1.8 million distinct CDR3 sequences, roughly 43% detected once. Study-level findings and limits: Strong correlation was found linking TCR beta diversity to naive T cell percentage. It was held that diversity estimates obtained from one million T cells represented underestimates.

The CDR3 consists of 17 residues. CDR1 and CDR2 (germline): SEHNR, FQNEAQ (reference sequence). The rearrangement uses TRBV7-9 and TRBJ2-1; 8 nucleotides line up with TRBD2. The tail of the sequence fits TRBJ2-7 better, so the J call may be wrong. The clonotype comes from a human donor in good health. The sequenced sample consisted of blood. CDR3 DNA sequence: TGTGCCAGCAGCCTTCCATCCGGGACTAGTAACTACAATGAGCAGTACTTC. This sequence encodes CASSLPSGTSNYNEQYF.